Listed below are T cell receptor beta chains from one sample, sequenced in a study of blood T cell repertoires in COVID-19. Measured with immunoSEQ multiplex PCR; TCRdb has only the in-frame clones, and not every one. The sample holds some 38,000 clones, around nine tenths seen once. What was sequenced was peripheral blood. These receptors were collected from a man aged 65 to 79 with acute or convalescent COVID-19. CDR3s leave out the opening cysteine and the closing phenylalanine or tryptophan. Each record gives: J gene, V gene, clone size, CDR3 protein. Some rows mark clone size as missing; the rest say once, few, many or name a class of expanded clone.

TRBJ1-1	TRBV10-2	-	ATSGGGNTEAF
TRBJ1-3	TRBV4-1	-	ASSQEEGAAGNTIY
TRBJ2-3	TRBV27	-	ASRGLAGGTDTQY
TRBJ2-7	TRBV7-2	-	ASRLGGTGSYEQY
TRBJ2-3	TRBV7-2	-	ASSTDRTSTDTQY
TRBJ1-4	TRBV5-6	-	ASSPDSGNEKLF
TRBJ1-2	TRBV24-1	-	ATSAGDAYGYT
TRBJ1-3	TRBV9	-	ASSVLDRVPGNTIY
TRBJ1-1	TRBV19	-	ASSIVGQGNTEAF
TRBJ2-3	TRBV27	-	ASSLQAGRSTDTQY
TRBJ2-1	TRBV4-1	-	ASSQGTSGKSYNEQF
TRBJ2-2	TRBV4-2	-	ASSQGALAGGLPGELF
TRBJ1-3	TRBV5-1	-	ASMPRTGGNTIY
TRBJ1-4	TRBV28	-	ASVQGTTNEKLF
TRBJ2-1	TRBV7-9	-	ASSLTGLAAGYYNEQF
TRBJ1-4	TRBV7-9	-	ASSLGTGGSF
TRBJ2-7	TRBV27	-	ASSLPGQGAYEQY
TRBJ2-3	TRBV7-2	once	ASSGGEQTDTQY
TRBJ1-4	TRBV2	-	ASSVQGDYLATNEKLF
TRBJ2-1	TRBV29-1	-	SVGSGGGSSYNEQF
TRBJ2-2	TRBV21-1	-	ASSRGSNSAGELF
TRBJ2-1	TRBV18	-	ASSPGLAGGDEQF
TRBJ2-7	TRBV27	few	ASSLSIGGRDEQY
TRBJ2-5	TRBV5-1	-	ASSLRGRETQY
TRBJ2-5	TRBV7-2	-	ASSLAFASGQETQY
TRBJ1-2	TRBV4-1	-	ASSSRTGNYGYT
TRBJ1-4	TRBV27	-	ASSPITPGGKLF
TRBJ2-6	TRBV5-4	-	ASSSPGSGANVLT
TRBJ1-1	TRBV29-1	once	SVAGGLPMNTEAF
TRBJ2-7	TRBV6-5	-	ASLRGFSYEQY
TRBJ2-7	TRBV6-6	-	ASTQTGGGEQY
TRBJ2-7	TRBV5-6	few	ASSPGGPYEQY
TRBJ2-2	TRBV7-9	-	ASSLQGSGELF
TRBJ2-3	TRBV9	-	ASSTSGSTDTQY
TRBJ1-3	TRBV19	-	ASSRTGQPGNTIY
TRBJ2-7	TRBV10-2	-	ASSVGTGRVNEQY
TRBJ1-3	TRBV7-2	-	ASSLALRNTIY
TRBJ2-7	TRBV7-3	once	ASSPGRLAGVEQY
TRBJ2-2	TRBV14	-	ASSQGQGINTGELF
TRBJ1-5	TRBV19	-	ASSIKGLPPQH
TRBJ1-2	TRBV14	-	ASSPYVGPAEGYT
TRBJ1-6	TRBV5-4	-	ASSSASHRDSPLH
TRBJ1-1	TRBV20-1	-	SARPGAEAF
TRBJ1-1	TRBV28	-	ASSLSPGVTEAF
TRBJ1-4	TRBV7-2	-	ASSVTGANEKLF